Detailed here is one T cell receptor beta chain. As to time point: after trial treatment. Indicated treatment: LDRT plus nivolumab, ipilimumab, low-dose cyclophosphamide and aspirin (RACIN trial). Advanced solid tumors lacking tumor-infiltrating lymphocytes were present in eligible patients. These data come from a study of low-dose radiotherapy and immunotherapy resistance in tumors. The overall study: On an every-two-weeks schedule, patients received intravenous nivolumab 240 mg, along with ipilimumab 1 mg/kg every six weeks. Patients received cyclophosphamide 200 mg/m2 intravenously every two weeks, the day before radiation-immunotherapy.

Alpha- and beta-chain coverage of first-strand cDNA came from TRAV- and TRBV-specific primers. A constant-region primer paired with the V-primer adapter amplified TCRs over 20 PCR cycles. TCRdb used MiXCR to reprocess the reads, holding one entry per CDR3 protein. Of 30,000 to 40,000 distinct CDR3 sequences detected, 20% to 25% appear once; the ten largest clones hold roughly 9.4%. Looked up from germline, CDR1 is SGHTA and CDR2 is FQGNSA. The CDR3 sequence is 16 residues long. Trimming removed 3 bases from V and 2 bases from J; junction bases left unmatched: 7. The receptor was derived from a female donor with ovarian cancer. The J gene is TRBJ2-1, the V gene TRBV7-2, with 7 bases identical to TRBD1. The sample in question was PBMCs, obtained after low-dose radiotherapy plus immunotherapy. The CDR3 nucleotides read TGTGCCAGCAGCTTGACAGGGCTGATCCCCTACAATGAGCAGTTCTTC. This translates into CASSLTGLIPYNEQFF.